This entry lists 12 T cell receptor beta chains sequenced from one sample in a study of cytomegalovirus exposure and HLA in healthy donors. Sequencing used immunoSEQ multiplex PCR; TCRdb keeps in-frame clones, though not all of them. The sample has approximately 300,000 clones, 87% seen once. The sequenced sample was PBMCs. Every receptor here comes from a woman under 40 in good health and CMV-seropositive.

V gene TRBV6-5 combines with J gene TRBJ2-7; D call uncertain. Trimming stripped 2 bases from V and 6 bases from J, with 11 bases between. Germline-derived CDR1 and CDR2 are MNHEY and SVGAGI. CDR3 length: 13 residues. The CDR3 DNA follows: TGTGCCAGCAGTTACGCTACCCGCCTCGAGCAGTACTTC. It is translated as CASSYATRLEQYF.

This chain joins TRBV6-5 and TRBJ1-1; D not resolved. V was shortened by 3 bases and J by 5 bases, with 13 bases between the two germline ends. The CDR3 loop spans 14 amino acids. CDR1 is MNHEY and CDR2 is SVGAGI in the germline V gene. DNA of the CDR3: TGTGCCAGCAGTTATTCCCAGATGGGGACTGAAGCTTTCTTT. Protein sequence: CASSYSQMGTEAFF.

The V gene is TRBV27, the J gene TRBJ2-5; 7 bases match TRBD2. This CDR3 has 17 residues. Germline values: CDR1 MNHEY, CDR2 SMNVEV (reference sequence). With 2 bases clipped from V and 4 bases from J, the junction kept 13 bases outside the gene matches. The CDR3 nucleotides are TGTGCCAGCAGTTTAGTCCCCCTAGCGCCGGGGGGAGAGACCCAGTACTTC. It yields the protein CASSLVPLAPGGETQYF.

The chain couples TRBV7-3 to TRBJ2-1; D may be TRBD2 (6 bases). Germline V gives CDR1 SGHTA, CDR2 FQGTGA. This CDR3 has 15 amino acids. Trimming left V 2 bases short and J 7 bases short, with 15 bases between. Written as DNA, the CDR3 is TGTGCCAGCAGCTTAGGGAGGACTTACCTAAATGAGCAGTTCTTC. It specifies CASSLGRTYLNEQFF.

The chain uses TRBV9 and TRBJ1-2; no clear D gene. Germline CDR1 and CDR2: SGDLS and YYNGEE. The germline V and J ends were trimmed by 6 bases and 13 bases, with 10 bases remaining between them. CDR3 length: 9 amino acids. The CDR3 coding sequence is TGTGCCAGCACCTACCCCCCCACCTTC. Its protein is CASTYPPTF.

CDR3 sequence reads: CASSQFPAASEQYF. DNA of the CDR3: TGCGCCAGCAGCCAATTTCCCGCAGCTAGCGAGCAGTACTTC. The V and J genes are TRBV4-1 and TRBJ2-7; no definite D call. The germline gives CDR1 MGHRA, CDR2 YSYEKL. The CDR3 is 14 amino acids. V lost 2 bases and J 6 bases, leaving 14 bases between the germline ends.

The rearrangement uses TRBV5-4 and TRBJ2-7, with TRBD2 matching 8 bases. After removal of 2 bases from V and 7 bases from J, the junction contained 8 bases not matched to a gene. The CDR3 is 14 residues long. Looked up from germline, CDR1 is SGHNT and CDR2 is YYREEE (reference sequence). CDR3: CASSFSGSTWEQYF. The DNA of the CDR3 is TGTGCCAGCAGCTTCAGCGGGAGTACATGGGAGCAGTACTTC.

CDR3 nucleotides: TGTGCCAGCAGCTTAGCTACAGGGAAAGGTGGAGATGAGCAGTTCTTC. Protein: CASSLATGKGGDEQFF. This sequence joins TRBV7-9 and TRBJ2-1; the D gene is possibly TRBD1 (6 bases). Trimming took 0 bases from V and 8 from J, leaving 17 bases between them. Germline V lookup: CDR1 SEHNR, CDR2 FQNEAQ (reference sequence). The CDR3 sequence is 16 residues long.

V usage is TRBV2 and J usage is TRBJ2-5, with 12 bases aligning to TRBD2. CDR1 and CDR2 (germline): SNHLY, FYNNEI. This CDR3 spans 16 amino acids. The J segment lost 1 base and the V segment lost 2 bases, leaving 2 bases of the junction unmatched. The CDR3 protein is CASSEPSGGGQETQYF. The CDR3 nucleotides are TGTGCCAGCAGTGAACCTAGCGGGGGGGGCCAAGAGACCCAGTACTTC.

V and J are TRBV27 and TRBJ1-2; D unresolved. The CDR3 totals 18 residues. The germline V gene has CDR1 MNHEY and CDR2 SMNVEV (reference sequence). V was cut by 0 bases and J by 2 bases, with 19 bases left in between. CDR3 region: CASSLSGVSRLTNYGYTF. CDR3 DNA sequence: TGTGCCAGCAGTTTATCTGGGGTTTCCAGATTAACCAACTATGGCTACACCTTC.

The chain employs TRBV30 and TRBJ1-6; the match to TRBD1 covers 9 bases. The CDR3 loop spans 15 amino acids. Unmatched junction bases numbered 6, after V lost 3 bases and J lost 6 bases. In germline, CDR1 is GTSNPN, CDR2 SVGIG (reference sequence). In DNA, the CDR3 is TGTGCCTGGAGCGCACGACAGGGGGGTAATTCACCCCTCCACTTT. Its translation is CAWSARQGGNSPLHF.

This clone was recorded once. Other DNA sequences in this specimen translate into the identical CDR3. The chain couples TRBV18 to TRBJ2-1; D possibly corresponds to TRBD2 (5 bases). Germline lookup yields CDR1 KGHSH and CDR2 LQKENI. V dropped 3 bases and J dropped 3 bases, with 6 bases sitting between them. The CDR3 extends over 13 amino acids. Here the CDR3 DNA reads TGTGCCAGCTCACCTCGGGACTACAATGAGCAGTTCTTC. It is translated as CASSPRDYNEQFF.